This is a list of T cell receptor beta chains from one sample in a study of tumor-infiltrating lymphocytes in localized non-small cell lung cancer. Produced via immunoSEQ multiplex PCR; TCRdb's table is partial and in-frame only. The repertoire has around 15,000 clones, around 84% of them found once; the top ten carry 10%. Material for sequencing was uninvolved lung tissue not adjacent to the tumor. The receptors here all came from a human donor with non-small cell lung cancer. Each CDR3 is given without its conserved first and last residue. Clone size is shown for a subset of rows, as once, few, many or a class of expanded clone.

clone_size	v_call	j_call	cdr3_aa
NA	TRBV10-3	TRBJ1-4	AISEKGTEKLF
NA	TRBV9	TRBJ2-3	ASSASGRATDTQY
NA	TRBV7-2	TRBJ2-1	ASTPLAGLSYEQF
NA	TRBV10-3	TRBJ1-1	AISEAKGSEAF
NA	TRBV2	TRBJ1-6	ASSEARVNSPLH
NA	TRBV2	TRBJ2-5	ASSEETAQETQY
NA	TRBV2	TRBJ2-3	ASSADRGDTQY
large	TRBV5-5	TRBJ2-7	ASSPPGSSYEQY
NA	TRBV14	TRBJ1-2	ASSLDTRGYT
few	TRBV2	TRBJ2-1	ASSVNGYNEQF
NA	TRBV2	TRBJ1-2	ASSSDRMLEGYT
once	TRBV7-6	TRBJ2-7	ASSSGLAGVDSYEQY
NA	TRBV10-1	TRBJ1-2	ASNNSSFFDYGYT
NA	TRBV7-2	TRBJ2-5	ASSLALGLSRETQY
NA	TRBV25-1	TRBJ2-3	ASSQYTDTQY
NA	TRBV27	TRBJ1-2	ASRPTIEYGYT
NA	TRBV2	TRBJ1-2	ASTPGVRGYT
NA	TRBV6-1	TRBJ2-1	ASSDTSGVNEQF
few	TRBV5-1	TRBJ2-2	ASSLNLRGTGELF
NA	TRBV2	TRBJ2-1	ASTIAGAANEQF
NA	TRBV7-9	TRBJ1-2	ASSLVAGVGNGYT
few	TRBV19	TRBJ1-1	ASSIRGDLINTEAF
NA	TRBV19	TRBJ2-7	ASRPVGRREDEQY
once	TRBV19	TRBJ1-5	ATKRGGDQPQH
few	TRBV7-9	TRBJ2-3	ASSLGGGPSDTQY
NA	TRBV4-1	TRBJ1-2	ASSQSYEGRYGYT
NA	TRBV18	TRBJ2-7	ASSPGQHYEQY
few	TRBV19	TRBJ2-7	ASSKGQNYEQY
NA	TRBV10-3	TRBJ2-1	AISETDGDNEQF
NA	TRBV19	TRBJ2-7	ASSPGAAWEQY
NA	TRBV13	TRBJ1-3	ASSFSGNTIY
NA	TRBV5-1	TRBJ2-5	ASSRQGDETQY
NA	TRBV5-1	TRBJ2-3	ASTPSPSSGTDTQY
NA	TRBV27	TRBJ2-3	ASSQGRDTQY
NA	TRBV2	TRBJ2-7	ASSLGAAAEQY
NA	TRBV14	TRBJ2-7	ASSASNRGSEQY
few	TRBV5-1	TRBJ1-2	ASSLSGTEDYGYT
once	TRBV5-1	TRBJ2-3	ASSPVPGDTQY
NA	TRBV23-1	TRBJ2-3	ASSQDSTDTQY
NA	TRBV5-1	TRBJ1-2	ASSSEAQGGIYGYT
once	TRBV7-9	TRBJ2-3	ASSSKAGGPLDTQY